The source of this T cell receptor beta chain is a study of OX40 agonist ivuxolimab in advanced cancers. Trimming took 6 bases from V and 8 from J, leaving 12 bases between them. CDR1 is SGDLS and CDR2 is YYNGEE in the germline V gene. This CDR3 contains 12 residues. Produced via immunoSEQ multiplex PCR; TCRdb's table is partial and in-frame only. The sample yields tens of thousands of clones, roughly nine tenths seen once. The source material was CD4+ or CD8+ T cells sorted from blood, sampled in a trial of the OX40 agonist ivuxolimab. The TCR comes from an adult with an advanced solid tumor such as melanoma, head and neck, liver or kidney cancer. The genes are TRBV9 and TRBJ2-1; TRBD2 might be the D (5 bases). The CDR3 here is CASTGIGYEQFF. The CDR3 DNA is TGTGCCAGCACCGGGATTGGGTATGAGCAGTTCTTC.